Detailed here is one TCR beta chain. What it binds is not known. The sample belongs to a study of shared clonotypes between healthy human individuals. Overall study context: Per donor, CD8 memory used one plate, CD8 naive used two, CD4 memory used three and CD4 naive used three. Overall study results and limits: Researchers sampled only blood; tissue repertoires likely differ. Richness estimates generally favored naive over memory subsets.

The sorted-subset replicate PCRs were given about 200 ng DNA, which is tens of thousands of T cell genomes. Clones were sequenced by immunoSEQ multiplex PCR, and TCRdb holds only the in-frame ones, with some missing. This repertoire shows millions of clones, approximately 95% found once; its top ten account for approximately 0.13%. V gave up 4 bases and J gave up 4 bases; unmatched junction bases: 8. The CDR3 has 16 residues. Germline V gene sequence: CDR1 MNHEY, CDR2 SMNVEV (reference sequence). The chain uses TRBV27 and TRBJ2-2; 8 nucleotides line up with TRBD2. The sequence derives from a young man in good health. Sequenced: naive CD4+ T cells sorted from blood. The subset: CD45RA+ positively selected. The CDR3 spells CASSSREGRITGELFF. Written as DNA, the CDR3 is TGTGCCAGCAGTTCCCGGGAGGGCCGTATCACCGGGGAGCTGTTTTTT.